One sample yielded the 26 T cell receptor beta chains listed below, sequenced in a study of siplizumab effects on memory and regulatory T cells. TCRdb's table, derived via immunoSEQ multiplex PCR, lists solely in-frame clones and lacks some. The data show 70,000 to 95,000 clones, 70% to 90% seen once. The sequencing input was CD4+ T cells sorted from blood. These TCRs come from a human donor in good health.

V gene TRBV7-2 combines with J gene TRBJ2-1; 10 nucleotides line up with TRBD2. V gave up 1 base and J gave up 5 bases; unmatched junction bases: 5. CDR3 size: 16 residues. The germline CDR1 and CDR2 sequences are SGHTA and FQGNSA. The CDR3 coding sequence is TGTGCCAGCAGCTTAGTGTGGACTAGCGGAAACAATGAGCAGTTCTTC. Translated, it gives CASSLVWTSGNNEQFF. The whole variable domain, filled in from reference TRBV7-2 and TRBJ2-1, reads GAGVSQSPSNKVTEKGKDVELRCDPISGHTALYWYRQSLGQGLEFLIYFQGNSAPDKSGLPSDRFSAERTGGSVSTLTIQRTQQEDSAVYLCASSLVWTSGNNEQFFGPGTRLTVL.

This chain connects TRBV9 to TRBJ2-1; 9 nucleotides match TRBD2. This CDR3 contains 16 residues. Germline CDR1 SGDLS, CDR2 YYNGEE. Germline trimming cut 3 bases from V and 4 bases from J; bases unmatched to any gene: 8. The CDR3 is CASSARSSGSYNEQFF. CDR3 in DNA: TGTGCCAGCAGCGCCAGGAGTAGCGGGAGTTACAATGAGCAGTTCTTC.

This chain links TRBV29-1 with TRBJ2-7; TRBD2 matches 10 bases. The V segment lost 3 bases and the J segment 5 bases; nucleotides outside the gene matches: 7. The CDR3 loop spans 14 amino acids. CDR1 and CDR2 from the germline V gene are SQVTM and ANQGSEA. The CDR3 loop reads CSVDLAGGIDEQYF. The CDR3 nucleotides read TGCAGCGTTGACTTAGCGGGAGGAATCGACGAGCAGTACTTC.

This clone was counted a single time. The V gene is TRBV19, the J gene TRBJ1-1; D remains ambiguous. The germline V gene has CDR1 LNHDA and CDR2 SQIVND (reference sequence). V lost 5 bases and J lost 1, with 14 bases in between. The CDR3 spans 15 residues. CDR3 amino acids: CASSFRLDWNTEAFF. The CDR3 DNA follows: TGTGCCAGTAGTTTCCGCCTGGACTGGAACACTGAAGCTTTCTTT.

CDR3 in amino acids: CASSPSRGRLSPLHF. The CDR3 nucleotides are TGTGCCAGCTCACCGAGCCGGGGGCGACTTTCACCCCTCCACTTT. This chain connects TRBV18 to TRBJ1-6; D may be TRBD1 (6 bases). Per the germline V gene, CDR1 is KGHSH and CDR2 is LQKENI. The CDR3 is made up of 15 amino acids. V was cut by 3 bases and J by 9 bases, with 15 bases left in between.

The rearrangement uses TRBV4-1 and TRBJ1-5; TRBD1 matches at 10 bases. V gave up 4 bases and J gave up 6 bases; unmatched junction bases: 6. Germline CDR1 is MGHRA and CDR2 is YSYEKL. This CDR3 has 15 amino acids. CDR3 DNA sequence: TGCGCCAGCAGCCTCGGACAGGGGGTACGTCAGCCCCAGCATTTT. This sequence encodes CASSLGQGVRQPQHF.

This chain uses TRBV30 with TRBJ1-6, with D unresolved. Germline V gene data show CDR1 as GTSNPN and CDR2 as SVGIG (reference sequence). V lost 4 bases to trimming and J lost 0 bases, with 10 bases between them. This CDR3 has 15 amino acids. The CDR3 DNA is TGTGCCTGGACCTGGGCAAGCTCCTATAATTCACCCCTCCACTTT. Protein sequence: CAWTWASSYNSPLHF.

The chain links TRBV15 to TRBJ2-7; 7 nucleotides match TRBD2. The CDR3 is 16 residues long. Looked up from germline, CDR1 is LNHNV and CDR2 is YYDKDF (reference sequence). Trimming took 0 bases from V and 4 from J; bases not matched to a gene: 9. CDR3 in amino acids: CATSRDEPGRGYEQYF. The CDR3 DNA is TGTGCCACCAGCAGAGATGAGCCAGGGAGGGGATACGAGCAGTACTTC.

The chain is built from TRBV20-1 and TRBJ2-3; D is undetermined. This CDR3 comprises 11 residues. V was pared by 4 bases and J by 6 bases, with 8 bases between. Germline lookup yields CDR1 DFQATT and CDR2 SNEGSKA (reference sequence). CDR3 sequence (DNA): TGCAGTGCTACGACAATGGATACGCAGTATTTT. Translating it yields CSATTMDTQYF.

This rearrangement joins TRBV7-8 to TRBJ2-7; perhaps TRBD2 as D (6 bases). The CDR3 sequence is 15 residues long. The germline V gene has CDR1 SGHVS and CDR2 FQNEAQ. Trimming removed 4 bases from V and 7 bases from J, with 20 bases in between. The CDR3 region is CASSYGLAGLMEQYF. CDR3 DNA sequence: TGTGCCAGCAGCTATGGACTGGCGGGATTGATGGAGCAGTACTTC.

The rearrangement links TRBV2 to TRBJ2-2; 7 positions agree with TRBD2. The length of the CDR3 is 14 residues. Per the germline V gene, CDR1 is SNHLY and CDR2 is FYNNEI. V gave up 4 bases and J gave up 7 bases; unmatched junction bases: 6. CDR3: CASSVSGKSGELFF. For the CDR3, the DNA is TGTGCCAGCAGTGTAAGCGGGAAGAGCGGGGAGCTGTTTTTT. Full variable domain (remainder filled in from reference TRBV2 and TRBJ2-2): EPEVTQTPSHQVTQMGQEVILRCVPISNHLYFYWYRQILGQKVEFLVSFYNNEISEKSEIFDDQFSVERPDGSNFTLKIRSTKLEDSAMYFCASSVSGKSGELFFGEGSRLTVL.

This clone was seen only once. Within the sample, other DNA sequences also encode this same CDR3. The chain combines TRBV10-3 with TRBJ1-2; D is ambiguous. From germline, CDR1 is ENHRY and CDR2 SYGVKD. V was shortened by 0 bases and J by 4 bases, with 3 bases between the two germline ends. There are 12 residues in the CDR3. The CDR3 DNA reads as TGTGCCATCAGTGAGTCCTCCTATGGCTACACCTTC. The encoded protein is CAISESSYGYTF.

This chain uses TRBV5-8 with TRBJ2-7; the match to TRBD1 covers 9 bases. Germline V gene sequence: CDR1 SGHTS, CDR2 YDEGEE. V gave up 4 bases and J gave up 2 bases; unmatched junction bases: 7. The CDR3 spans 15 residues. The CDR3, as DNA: TGTGCCAGCAGCCCGACCGGGACAGGGACCTACGAGCAGTACTTC. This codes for CASSPTGTGTYEQYF.

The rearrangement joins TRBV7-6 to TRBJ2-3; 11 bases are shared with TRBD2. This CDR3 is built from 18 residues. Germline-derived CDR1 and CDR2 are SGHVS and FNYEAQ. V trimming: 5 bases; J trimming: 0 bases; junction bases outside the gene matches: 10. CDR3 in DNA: TGTGCCAGCAGCCGAACGACTAGCGGGGCTTCTAGCACAGATACGCAGTATTTT. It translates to CASSRTTSGASSTDTQYF.

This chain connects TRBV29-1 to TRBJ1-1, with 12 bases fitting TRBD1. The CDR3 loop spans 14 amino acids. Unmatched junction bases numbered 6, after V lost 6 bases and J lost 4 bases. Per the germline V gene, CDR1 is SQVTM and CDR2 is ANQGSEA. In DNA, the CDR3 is TGCAGCGTGGACCCGGGACAGGGGGCCACTGAAGCTTTCTTT. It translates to CSVDPGQGATEAFF.

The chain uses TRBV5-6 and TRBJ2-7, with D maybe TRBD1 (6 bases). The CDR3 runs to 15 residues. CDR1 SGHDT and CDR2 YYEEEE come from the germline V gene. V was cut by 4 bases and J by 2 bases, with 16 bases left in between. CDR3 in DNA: TGTGCCAGCAGCCGGAGGACAGCGTTGACCTACGAGCAGTACTTC. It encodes CASSRRTALTYEQYF.

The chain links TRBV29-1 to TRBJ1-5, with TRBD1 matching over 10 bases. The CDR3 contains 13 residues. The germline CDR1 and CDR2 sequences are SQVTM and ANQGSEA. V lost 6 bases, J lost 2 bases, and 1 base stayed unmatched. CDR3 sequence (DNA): TGCAGCGTCGGGACAGGGGGCAATCAGCCCCAGCATTTT. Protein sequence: CSVGTGGNQPQHF.

The CDR3 nucleotides read TGTGCAAGTCGCTTGGGACTAGCAGACAGAGAGACCCAGTACTTC. Protein: CASRLGLADRETQYF. The chain joins TRBV12-2 to TRBJ2-5; the table's D call TRBD2 went unverified against the DNA. TRBV12-2 is deemed a pseudogene. The CDR3 length is 15 residues.

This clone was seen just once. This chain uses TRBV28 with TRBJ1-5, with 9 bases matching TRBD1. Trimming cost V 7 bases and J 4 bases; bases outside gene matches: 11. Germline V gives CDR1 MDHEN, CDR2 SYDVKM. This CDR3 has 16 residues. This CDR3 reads CASNRPGTGRNQPQHF. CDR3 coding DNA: TGTGCCAGCAATAGACCCGGGACAGGGAGGAATCAGCCCCAGCATTTT.

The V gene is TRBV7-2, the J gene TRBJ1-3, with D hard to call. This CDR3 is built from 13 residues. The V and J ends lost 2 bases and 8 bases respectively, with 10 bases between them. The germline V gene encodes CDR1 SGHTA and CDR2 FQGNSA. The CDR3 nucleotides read TGTGCCAGCAGCTTAACCCCGGAAGACACCATATATTTT. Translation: CASSLTPEDTIYF.

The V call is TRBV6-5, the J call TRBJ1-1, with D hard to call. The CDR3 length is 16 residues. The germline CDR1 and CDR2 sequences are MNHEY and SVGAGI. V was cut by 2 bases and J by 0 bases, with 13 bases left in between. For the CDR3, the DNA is TGTGCCAGCAGTTACAAACGGTACGGAGTGAACACTGAAGCTTTCTTT. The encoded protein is CASSYKRYGVNTEAFF.

Here the CDR3 DNA reads TGTGCCATCAGGGAAGCGGGGGAGCAGCAGTACTTC. It yields the protein CAIREAGEQQYF. The chain carries TRBV10-3 and TRBJ2-7; TRBD2 agrees at 8 bases. The CDR3 covers 12 residues. Trimming removed 6 bases from V and 8 bases from J; junction bases left unmatched: 6. The germline gives CDR1 ENHRY, CDR2 SYGVKD.

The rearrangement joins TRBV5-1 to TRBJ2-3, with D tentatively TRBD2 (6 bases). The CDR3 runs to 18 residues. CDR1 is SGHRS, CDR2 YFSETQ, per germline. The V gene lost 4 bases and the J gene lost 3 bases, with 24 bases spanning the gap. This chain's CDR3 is CASSNVAATRGGTDTQYF. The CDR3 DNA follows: TGCGCCAGCAGCAACGTAGCGGCTACTAGGGGAGGTACAGATACGCAGTATTTT.

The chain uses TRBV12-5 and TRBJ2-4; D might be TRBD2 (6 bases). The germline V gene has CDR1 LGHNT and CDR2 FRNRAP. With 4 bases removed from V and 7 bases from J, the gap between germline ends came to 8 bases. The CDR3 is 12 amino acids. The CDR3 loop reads CASGSGVNIQYF. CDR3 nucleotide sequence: TGTGCTAGTGGTTCGGGGGTGAACATTCAGTACTTC.

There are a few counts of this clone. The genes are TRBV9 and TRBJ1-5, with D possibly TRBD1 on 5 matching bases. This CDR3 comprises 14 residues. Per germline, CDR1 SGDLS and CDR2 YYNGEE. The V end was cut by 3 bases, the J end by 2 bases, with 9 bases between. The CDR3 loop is CASSAQGGNQPQHF. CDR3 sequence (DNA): TGTGCCAGCAGCGCCCAGGGCGGCAATCAGCCCCAGCATTTT.

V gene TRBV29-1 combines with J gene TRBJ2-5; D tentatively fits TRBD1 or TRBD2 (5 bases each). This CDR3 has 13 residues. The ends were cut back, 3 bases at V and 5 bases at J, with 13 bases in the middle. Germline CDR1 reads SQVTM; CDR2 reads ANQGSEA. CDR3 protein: CSVDPGRSETQYF. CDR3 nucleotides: TGCAGCGTTGACCCGGGGCGGAGTGAGACCCAGTACTTC.